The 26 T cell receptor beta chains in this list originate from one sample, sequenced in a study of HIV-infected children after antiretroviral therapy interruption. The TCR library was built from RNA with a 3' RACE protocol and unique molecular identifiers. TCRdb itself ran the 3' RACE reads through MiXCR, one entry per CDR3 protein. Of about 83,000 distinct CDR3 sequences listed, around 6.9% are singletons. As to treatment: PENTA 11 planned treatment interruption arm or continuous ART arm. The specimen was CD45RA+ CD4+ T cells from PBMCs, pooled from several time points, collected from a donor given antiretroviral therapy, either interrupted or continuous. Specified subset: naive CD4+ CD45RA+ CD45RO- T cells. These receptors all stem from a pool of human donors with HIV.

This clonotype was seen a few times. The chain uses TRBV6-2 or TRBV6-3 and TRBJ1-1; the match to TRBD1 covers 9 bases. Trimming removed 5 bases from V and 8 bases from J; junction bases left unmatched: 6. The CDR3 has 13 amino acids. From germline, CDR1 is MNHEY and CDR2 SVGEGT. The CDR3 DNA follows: TGTGCCAGCAGTAAAACCGGGACAGGGGAAGCTTTCTTT. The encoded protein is CASSKTGTGEAFF.

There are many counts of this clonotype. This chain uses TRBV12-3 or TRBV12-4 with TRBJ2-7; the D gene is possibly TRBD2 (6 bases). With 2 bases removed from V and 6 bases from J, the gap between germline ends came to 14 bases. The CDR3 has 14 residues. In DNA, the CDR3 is TGTGCCAGCAGTTTACGGGATAGGAGGGGCGAGCAGTACTTC. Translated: CASSLRDRRGEQYF.

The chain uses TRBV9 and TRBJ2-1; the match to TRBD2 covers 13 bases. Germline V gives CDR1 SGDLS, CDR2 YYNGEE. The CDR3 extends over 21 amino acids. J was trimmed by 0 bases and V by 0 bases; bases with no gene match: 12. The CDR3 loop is CASSVATGTSGAPRSYNEQFF. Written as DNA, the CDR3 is TGTGCCAGCAGCGTAGCCACCGGGACTAGCGGGGCCCCCCGCTCCTACAATGAGCAGTTCTTC.

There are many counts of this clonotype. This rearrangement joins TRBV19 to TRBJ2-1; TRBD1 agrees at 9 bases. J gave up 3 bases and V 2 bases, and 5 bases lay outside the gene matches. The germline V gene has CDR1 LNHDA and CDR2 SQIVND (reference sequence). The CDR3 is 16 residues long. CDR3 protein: CASSILPGQGYNEQFF. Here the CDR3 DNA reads TGTGCCAGTAGTATATTACCGGGACAGGGCTACAATGAGCAGTTCTTC.

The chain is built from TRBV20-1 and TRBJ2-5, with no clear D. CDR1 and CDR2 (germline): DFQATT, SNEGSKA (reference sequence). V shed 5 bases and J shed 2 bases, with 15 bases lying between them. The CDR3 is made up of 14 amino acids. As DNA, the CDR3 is TGCAGTGCTGATCTGGCCGGCGGTCAAGAGACCCAGTACTTC. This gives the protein CSADLAGGQETQYF.

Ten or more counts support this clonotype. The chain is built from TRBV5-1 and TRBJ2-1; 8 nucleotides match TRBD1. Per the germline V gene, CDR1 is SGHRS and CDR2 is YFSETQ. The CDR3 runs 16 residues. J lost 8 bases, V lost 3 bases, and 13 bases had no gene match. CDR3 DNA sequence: TGCGCCAGCAGCTCTCGAAAGGGACAGGTTATGGATGAGCAGTTCTTC. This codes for CASSSRKGQVMDEQFF.

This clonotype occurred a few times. CDR3: CASSRDRDNEKLFF. The CDR3 DNA is TGCGCCAGCAGCCGGGACAGAGATAATGAAAAACTGTTTTTT. This chain connects TRBV5-1 to TRBJ1-4, with TRBD1 matching over 7 bases. Germline CDR1 is SGHRS and CDR2 is YFSETQ. V shed 4 bases, J shed 4 bases, and the junction held 4 bases outside the gene matches. This CDR3 has 14 residues.

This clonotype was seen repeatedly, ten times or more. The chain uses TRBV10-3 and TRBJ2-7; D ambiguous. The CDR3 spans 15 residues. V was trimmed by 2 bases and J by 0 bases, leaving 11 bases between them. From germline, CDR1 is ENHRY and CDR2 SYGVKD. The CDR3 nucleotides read TGTGCCATCAGTGAGACGGTCAGGTTCTCCTACGAGCAGTACTTC. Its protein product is CAISETVRFSYEQYF.

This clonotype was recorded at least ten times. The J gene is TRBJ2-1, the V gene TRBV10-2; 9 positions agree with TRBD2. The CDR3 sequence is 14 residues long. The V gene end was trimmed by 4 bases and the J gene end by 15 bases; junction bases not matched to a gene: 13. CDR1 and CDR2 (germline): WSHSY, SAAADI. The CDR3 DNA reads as TGCGCCAGCAGTGGGGGACTAGCTTATTACGTGGGGTTCTTC. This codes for CASSGGLAYYVGFF.

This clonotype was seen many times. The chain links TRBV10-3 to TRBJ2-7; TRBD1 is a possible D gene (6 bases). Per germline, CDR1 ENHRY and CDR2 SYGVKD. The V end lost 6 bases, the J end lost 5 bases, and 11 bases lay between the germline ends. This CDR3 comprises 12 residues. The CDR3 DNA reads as TGTGCCATCAGACAGGGTCAAAACGAGCAGTACTTC. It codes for CAIRQGQNEQYF.

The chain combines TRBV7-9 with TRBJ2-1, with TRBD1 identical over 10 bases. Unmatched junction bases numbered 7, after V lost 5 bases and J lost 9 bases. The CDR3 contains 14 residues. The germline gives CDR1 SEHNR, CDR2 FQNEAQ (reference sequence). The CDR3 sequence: CASSPEGTGAEQFF. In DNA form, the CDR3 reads TGTGCCAGCAGCCCAGAGGGGACAGGGGCTGAGCAGTTCTTC.

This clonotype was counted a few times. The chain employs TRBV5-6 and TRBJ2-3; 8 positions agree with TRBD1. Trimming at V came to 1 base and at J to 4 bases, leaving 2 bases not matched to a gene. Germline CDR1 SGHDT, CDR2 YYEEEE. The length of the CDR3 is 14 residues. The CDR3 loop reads CASSLSGGPDTQYF. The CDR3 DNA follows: TGTGCCAGCAGCTTGTCAGGGGGCCCAGATACGCAGTATTTT.

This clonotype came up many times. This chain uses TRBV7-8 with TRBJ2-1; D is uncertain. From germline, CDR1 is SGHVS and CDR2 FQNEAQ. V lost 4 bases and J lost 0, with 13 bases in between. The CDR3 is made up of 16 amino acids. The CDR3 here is CASSWSRASSYNEQFF. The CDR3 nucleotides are TGTGCCAGCAGCTGGTCCCGGGCTAGCTCCTACAATGAGCAGTTCTTC.

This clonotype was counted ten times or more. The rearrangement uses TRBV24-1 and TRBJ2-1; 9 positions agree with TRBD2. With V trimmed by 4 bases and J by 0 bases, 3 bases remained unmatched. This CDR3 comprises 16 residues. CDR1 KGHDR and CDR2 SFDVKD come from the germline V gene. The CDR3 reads CATSDNSGSSYNEQFF. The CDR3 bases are TGTGCCACCAGTGACAATAGCGGGAGCTCCTACAATGAGCAGTTCTTC.

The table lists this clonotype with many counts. DNA of the CDR3: TGTGCCAGCAGTGAATCCGGGGAGTTCCCTGAAGCTTTCTTT. This encodes CASSESGEFPEAFF. V and J are TRBV6-1 and TRBJ1-1; D is unclear. The V end lost 2 bases, the J end lost 6 bases, and 13 bases lay between the germline ends. Germline V gene data show CDR1 as MNHNS and CDR2 as SASEGT. The CDR3 runs 14 residues.

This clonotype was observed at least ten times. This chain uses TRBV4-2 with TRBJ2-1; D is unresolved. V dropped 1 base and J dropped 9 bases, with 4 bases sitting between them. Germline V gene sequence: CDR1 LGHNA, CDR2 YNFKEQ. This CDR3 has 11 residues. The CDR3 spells CASSQGAEQFF. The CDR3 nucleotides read TGTGCCAGCAGCCAAGGTGCTGAGCAGTTCTTC.

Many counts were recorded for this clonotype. Written as DNA, the CDR3 is TGCGCCAGCAGCTTGGGTCTCACGGGGGATGAAGCTTTCTTT. Translation: CASSLGLTGDEAFF. The chain uses TRBV5-1 and TRBJ1-1, with D possibly TRBD1 on 5 matching bases. Germline V gene sequence: CDR1 SGHRS, CDR2 YFSETQ. The CDR3 is made up of 14 amino acids. V gave up 0 bases and J gave up 7 bases, with 13 bases separating them.

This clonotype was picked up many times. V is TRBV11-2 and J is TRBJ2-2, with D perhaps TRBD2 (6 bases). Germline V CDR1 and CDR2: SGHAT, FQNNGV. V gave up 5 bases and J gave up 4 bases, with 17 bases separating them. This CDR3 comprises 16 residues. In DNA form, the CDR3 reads TGTGCCAGCAGCCGGACGAGGGGAGGAGTCACCGGGGAGCTGTTTTTT. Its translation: CASSRTRGGVTGELFF. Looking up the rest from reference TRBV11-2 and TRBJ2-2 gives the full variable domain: EAGVAQSPRYKIIEKRQSVAFWCNPISGHATLYWYQQILGQGPKLLIQFQNNGVVDDSQLPKDRFSAERLKGVDSTLKIQPAKLEDSAVYLCASSRTRGGVTGELFFGEGSRLTVL.

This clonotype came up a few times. In nucleotides, the CDR3 is TGCAGTGCCTTCTCCGGGAGCGTAGAGACCCAGTACTTC. It specifies CSAFSGSVETQYF. V usage is TRBV20-1 and J usage is TRBJ2-5, with D possibly TRBD2 on 6 matching bases. Germline CDR1 is DFQATT and CDR2 is SNEGSKA (reference sequence). V was trimmed by 6 bases and J by 4 bases, leaving 15 bases between them. The CDR3 contains 13 residues.

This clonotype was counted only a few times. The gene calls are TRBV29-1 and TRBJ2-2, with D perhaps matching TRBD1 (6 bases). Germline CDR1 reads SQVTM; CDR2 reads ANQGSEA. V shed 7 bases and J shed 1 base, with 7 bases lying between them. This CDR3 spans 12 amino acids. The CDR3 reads CSATGNTGELFF. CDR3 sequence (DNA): TGCAGCGCGACAGGGAACACCGGGGAGCTGTTTTTT.

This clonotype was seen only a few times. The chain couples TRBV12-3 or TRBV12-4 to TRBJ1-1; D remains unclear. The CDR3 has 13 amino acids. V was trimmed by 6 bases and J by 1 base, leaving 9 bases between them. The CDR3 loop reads CASSVKANTEAFF. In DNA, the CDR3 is TGTGCCAGCAGCGTGAAGGCGAACACTGAAGCTTTCTTT.

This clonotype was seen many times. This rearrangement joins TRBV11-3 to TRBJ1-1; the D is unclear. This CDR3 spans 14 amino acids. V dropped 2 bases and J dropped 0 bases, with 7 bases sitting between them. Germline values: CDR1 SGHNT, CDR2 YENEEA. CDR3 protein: CASSLSGVNTEAFF. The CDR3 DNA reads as TGTGCCAGCAGCTTATCCGGGGTGAACACTGAAGCTTTCTTT.

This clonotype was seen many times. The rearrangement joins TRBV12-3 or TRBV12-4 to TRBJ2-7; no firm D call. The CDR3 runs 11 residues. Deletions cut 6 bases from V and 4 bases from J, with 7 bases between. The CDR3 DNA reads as TGTGCCAGCAGCCTAGAGTACGAGCAGTACTTC. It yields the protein CASSLEYEQYF.

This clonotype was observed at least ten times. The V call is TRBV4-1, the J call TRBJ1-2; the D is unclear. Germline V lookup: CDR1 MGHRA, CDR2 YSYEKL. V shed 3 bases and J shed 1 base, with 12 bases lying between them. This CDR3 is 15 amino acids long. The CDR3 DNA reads TGCGCCAGCAGCCACGAAAAAGGATATAACTATGGCTACACCTTC. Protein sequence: CASSHEKGYNYGYTF.

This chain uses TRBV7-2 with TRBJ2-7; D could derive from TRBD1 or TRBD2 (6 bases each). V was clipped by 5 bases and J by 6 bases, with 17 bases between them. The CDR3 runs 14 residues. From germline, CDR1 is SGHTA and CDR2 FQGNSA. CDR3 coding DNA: TGTGCCAGCAGCCCCCCCGGGGGCCTCGGCGAGCAGTACTTC. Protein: CASSPPGGLGEQYF.

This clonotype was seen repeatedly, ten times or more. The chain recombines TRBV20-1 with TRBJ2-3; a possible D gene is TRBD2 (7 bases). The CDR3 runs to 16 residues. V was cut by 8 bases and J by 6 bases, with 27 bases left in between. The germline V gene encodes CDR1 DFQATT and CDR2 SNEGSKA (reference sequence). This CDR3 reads CSTSLGAGAPPDTQYF. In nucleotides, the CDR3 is TGCAGTACCAGCCTGGGGGCGGGGGCCCCGCCGGATACGCAGTATTTT.